The present T cell receptor (beta chain) was sequenced within a study of tumor-infiltrating lymphocytes in primary liver carcinoma. A word on this clonotype: Likely a read error: the CDR3 ends without its conserved phenylalanine or tryptophan.

Each 20-30 mg portion of unsorted bulk tissue served as the source for co-extraction of RNA and DNA. The germline gives CDR1 SGHDT, CDR2 YYEEEE. CDR3 length: 13 residues. Trimming took 7 bases from V and 3 from J; bases not matched to a gene: 4. From approximately 490 ng total RNA, TCR beta cDNA was generated with a primer in the constant region. A slightly modified ARM-PCR protocol with three nested multiplex PCR rounds produced these TCR beta libraries. TRBV1-TRBV30 forward and Cbeta reverse primers drove the first two approximately 11-cycle rounds. TCRdb reprocessed the multiplex PCR reads with MiXCR, giving one entry per CDR3 protein. The sample contains 75,000 to 80,000 distinct CDR3 sequences, about three quarters of which appear only once.

What was sequenced was tumor-adjacent normal liver tissue. The clonotype originates from a man aged 40-49 years with primary liver carcinoma and hepatitis B virus infection. This chain links TRBV5-6 with TRBJ2-7; 10 bases are shared with TRBD2. Here the CDR3 reads CASVLAGSYEQYL. CDR3 nucleotides: TGTGCCAGCGTACTAGCGGGGAGCTACGAGCAGTACCTC.